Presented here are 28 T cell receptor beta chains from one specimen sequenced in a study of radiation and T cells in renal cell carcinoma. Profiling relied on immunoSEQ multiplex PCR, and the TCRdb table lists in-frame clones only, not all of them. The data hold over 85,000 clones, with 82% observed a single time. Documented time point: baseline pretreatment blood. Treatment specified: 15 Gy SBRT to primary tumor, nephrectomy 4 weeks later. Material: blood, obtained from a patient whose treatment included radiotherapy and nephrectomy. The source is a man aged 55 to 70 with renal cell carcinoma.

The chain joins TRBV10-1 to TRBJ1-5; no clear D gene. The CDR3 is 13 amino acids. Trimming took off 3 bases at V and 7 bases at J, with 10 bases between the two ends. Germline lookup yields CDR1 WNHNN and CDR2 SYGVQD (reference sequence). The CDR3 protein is CASSEHGLQPQHF. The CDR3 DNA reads TGCGCCAGCAGTGAACACGGGCTACAGCCCCAGCATTTT.

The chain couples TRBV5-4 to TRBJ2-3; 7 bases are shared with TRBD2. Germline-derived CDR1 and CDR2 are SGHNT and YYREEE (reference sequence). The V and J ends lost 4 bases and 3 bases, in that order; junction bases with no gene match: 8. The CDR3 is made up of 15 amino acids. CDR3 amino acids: CASSGGSVVTDTQYF. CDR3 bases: TGTGCCAGCAGCGGCGGGAGCGTGGTAACAGATACGCAGTATTTT.

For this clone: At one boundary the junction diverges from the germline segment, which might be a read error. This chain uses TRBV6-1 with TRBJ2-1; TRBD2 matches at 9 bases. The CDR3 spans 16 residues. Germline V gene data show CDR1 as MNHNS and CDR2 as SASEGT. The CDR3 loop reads CASNEAGGSSYNEQFF. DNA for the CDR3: TGTGCCAGCAATGAAGCGGGAGGAAGCTCCTACAATGAGCAGTTCTTC.

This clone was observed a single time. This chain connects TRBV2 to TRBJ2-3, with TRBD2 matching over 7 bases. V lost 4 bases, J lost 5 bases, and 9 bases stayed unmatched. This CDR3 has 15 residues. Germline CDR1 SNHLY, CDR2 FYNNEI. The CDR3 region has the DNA TGTGCCAGCAGTGTTGGGGCGGGAGCGGTAGATACGCAGTATTTT. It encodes CASSVGAGAVDTQYF.

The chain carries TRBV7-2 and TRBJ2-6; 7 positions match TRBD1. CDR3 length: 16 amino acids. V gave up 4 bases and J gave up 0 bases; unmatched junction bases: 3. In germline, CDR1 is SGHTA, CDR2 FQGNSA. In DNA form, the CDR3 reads TGTGCCAGCAGCTCGAACAGGGGCTCTGGGGCCAACGTCCTGACTTTC. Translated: CASSSNRGSGANVLTF.

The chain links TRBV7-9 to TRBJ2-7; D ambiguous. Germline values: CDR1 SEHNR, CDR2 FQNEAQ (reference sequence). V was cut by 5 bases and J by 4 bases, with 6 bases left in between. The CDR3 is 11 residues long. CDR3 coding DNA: TGTGCCAGCAGCCCGCAATACGAGCAGTACTTC. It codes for CASSPQYEQYF.

As DNA, the CDR3 is TGTGCCAGCTCACCCTCGCGAGGGGTATTGGCTGATACGCAGTATTTT. Translation: CASSPSRGVLADTQYF. The chain employs TRBV18 and TRBJ2-3, with D possibly being TRBD1 or TRBD2 (5 bases each). The V end lost 3 bases, the J end lost 6 bases, and 19 bases lay between the germline ends. Germline CDR1 reads KGHSH; CDR2 reads LQKENI. The CDR3 has 16 residues.

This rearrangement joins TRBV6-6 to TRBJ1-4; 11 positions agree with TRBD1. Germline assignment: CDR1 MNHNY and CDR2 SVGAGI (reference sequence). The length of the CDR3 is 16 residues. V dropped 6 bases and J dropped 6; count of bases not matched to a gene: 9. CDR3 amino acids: CASRRGTGGGDEKLFF. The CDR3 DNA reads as TGTGCCAGCAGACGCGGGACAGGGGGAGGGGATGAAAAACTGTTTTTT.

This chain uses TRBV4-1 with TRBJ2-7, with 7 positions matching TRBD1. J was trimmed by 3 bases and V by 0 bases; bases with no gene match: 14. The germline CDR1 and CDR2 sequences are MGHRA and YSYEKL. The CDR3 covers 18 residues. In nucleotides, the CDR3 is TGCGCCAGCAGCCAAGAAGGCCAGGGGGAGTTTGGGGTCTACGAGCAGTACTTC. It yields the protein CASSQEGQGEFGVYEQYF.

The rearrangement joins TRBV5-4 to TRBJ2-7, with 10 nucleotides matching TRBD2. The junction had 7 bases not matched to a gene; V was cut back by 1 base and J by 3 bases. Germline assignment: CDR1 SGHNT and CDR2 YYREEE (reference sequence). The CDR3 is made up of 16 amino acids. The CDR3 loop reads CASSLYLLAGDYEQYF. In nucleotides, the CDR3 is TGTGCCAGCAGCTTGTATTTGCTAGCGGGAGACTACGAGCAGTACTTC. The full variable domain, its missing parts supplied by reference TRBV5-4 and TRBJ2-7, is ETGVTQSPTHLIKTRGQQVTLRCSSQSGHNTVSWYQQALGQGPQFIFQYYREEENGRGNFPPRFSGLQFPNYSSELNVNALELDDSALYLCASSLYLLAGDYEQYFGPGTRLTVT.

The CDR3 is CASNSGTRELFF. The DNA of the CDR3 is TGTGCCAGCAATAGTGGCACACGGGAGCTGTTTTTT. The rearrangement links TRBV28 to TRBJ2-2; no definite D call. The CDR3 has 12 residues. The ends were cut back, 7 bases at V and 9 bases at J, with 12 bases in the middle. Germline V gene data show CDR1 as MDHEN and CDR2 as SYDVKM.

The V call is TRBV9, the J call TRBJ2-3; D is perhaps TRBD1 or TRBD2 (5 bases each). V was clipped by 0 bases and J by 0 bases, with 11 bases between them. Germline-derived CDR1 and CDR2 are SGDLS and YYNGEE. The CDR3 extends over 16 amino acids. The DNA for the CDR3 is TGTGCCAGCAGCGTAGAAGGGACGGCTAGCACAGATACGCAGTATTTT. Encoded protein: CASSVEGTASTDTQYF.

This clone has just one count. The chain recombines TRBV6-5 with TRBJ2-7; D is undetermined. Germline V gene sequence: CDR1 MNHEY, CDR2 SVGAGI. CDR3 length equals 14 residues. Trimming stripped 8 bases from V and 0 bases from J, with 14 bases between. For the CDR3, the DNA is TGTGCCAGCGGACCGAAACACCCCTCCTACGAGCAGTACTTC. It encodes CASGPKHPSYEQYF.

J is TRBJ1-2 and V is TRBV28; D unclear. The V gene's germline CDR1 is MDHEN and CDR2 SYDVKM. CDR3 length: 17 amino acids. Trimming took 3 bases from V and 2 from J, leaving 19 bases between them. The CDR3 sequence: CASSFLLRKLGNYGYTF. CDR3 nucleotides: TGTGCCAGCAGTTTCCTCTTGAGAAAGCTAGGAAACTATGGCTACACCTTC.

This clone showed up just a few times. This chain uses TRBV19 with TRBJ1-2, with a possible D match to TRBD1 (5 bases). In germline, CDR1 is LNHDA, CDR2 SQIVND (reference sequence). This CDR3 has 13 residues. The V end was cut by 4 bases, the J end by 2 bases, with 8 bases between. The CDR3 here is CASSKTENYGYTF. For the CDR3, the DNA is TGTGCCAGTAGTAAGACAGAAAACTATGGCTACACCTTC.

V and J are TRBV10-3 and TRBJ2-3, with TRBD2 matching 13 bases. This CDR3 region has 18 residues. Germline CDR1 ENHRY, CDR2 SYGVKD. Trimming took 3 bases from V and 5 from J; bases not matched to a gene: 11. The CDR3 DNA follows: TGTGCCATCAGTGAAGGGACTAGCGGGAAAACGGGTGGAGATACGCAGTATTTT. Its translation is CAISEGTSGKTGGDTQYF.

The CDR3 loop reads CASSQDLGTSGYNEQFF. As DNA, the CDR3 is TGTGCCAGCAGCCAAGATTTAGGGACTAGCGGTTACAATGAGCAGTTCTTC. The rearrangement joins TRBV14 to TRBJ2-1; TRBD2 agrees at 11 bases. Germline values: CDR1 SGHDN, CDR2 FVKESK. This CDR3 is built from 17 residues. V lost 0 bases and J lost 4; bases outside the gene matches: 5.

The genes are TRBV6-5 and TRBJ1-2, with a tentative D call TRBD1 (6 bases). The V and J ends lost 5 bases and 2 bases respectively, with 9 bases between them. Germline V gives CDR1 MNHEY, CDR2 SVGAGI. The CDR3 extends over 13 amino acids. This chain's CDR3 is CASSLQGNYGYTF. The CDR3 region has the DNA TGTGCCAGCAGTCTACAGGGAAACTATGGCTACACCTTC.

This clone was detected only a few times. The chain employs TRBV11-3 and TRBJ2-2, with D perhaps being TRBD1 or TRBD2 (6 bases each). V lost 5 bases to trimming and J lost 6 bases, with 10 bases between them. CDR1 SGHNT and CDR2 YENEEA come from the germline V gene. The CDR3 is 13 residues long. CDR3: CASSPRGPGELFF. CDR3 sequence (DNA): TGTGCCAGCAGCCCCCGGGGGCCCGGGGAGCTGTTTTTT. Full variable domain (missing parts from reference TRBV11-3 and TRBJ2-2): EAGVVQSPRYKIIEKKQPVAFWCNPISGHNTLYWYLQNLGQGPELLIRYENEEAVDDSQLPKDRFSAERLKGVDSTLKIQPAELGDSAVYLCASSPRGPGELFFGEGSRLTVL.

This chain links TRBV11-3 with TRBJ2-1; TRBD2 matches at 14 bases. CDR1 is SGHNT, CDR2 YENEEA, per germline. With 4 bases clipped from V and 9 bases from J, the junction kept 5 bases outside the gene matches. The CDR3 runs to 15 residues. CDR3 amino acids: CASSSGTSGSSEQFF. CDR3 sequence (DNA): TGTGCCAGCAGCTCCGGGACTAGCGGGAGTAGTGAGCAGTTCTTC.

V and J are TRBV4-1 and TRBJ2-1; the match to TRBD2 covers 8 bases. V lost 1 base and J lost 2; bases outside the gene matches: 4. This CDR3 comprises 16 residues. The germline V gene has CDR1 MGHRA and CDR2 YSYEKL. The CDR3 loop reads CASSQVATSAYNEQFF. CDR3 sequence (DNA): TGCGCCAGCAGCCAAGTGGCGACTAGCGCCTACAATGAGCAGTTCTTC.

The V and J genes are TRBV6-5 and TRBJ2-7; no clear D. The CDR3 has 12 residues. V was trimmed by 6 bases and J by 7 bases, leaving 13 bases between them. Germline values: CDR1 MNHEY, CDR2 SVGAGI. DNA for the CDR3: TGTGCCAGCAGCTCTCGCCCCGGGGAGCAGTACTTC. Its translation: CASSSRPGEQYF.

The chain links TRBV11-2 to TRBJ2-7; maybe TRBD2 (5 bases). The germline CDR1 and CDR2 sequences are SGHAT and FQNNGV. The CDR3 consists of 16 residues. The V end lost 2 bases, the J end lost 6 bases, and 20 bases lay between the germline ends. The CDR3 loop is CASSLWSAGVEGEQYF. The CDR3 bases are TGTGCCAGCAGCTTATGGTCGGCGGGTGTCGAGGGCGAGCAGTACTTC.

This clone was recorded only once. CDR3 loop: CASSFVGQPQHF. The CDR3 bases are TGTGCCAGCAGTTTTGTCGGGCAGCCCCAGCATTTT. The genes are TRBV27 and TRBJ1-5; D not resolved. V was trimmed by 3 bases and J by 7 bases, leaving 7 bases between them. The CDR3 length is 12 residues. Germline lookup yields CDR1 MNHEY and CDR2 SMNVEV (reference sequence).

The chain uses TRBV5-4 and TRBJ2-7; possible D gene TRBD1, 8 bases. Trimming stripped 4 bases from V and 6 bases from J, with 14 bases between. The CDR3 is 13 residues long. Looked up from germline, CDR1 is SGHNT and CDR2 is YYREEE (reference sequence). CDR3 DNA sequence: TGTGCCAGCAGCCTCAGCGGGACAGGCGAGCAGTACTTC. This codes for CASSLSGTGEQYF.

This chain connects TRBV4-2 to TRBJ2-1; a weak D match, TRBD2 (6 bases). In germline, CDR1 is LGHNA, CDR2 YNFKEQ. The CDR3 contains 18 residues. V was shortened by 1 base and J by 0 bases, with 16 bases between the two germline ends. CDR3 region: CASSQVALAGSSYNEQFF. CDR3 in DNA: TGTGCCAGCAGCCAAGTCGCTTTGGCGGGGAGCTCCTACAATGAGCAGTTCTTC.

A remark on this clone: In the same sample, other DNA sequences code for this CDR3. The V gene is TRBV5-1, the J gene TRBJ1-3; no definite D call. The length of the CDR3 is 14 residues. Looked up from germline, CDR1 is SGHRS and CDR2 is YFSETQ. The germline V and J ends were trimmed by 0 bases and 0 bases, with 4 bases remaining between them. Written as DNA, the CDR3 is TGCGCCAGCAGCTTGGGGACCTCTGGAAACACCATATATTTT. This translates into CASSLGTSGNTIYF.

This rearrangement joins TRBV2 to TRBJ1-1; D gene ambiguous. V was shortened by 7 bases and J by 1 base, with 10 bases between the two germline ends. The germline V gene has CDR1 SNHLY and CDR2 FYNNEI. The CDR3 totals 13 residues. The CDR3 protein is CASNSVGNTEAFF. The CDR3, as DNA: TGTGCCAGCAACAGCGTGGGGAACACTGAAGCTTTCTTT. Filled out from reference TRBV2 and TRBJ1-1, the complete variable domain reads EPEVTQTPSHQVTQMGQEVILRCVPISNHLYFYWYRQILGQKVEFLVSFYNNEISEKSEIFDDQFSVERPDGSNFTLKIRSTKLEDSAMYFCASNSVGNTEAFFGQGTRLTVV.